The 10 T cell receptor beta chains below were found in one sample sequenced in a study of OX40 agonist ivuxolimab in advanced cancers. Method: immunoSEQ multiplex PCR; TCRdb's copy keeps in-frame clones and lacks some. The data show some 42,000 clones, over 70% seen once. The sample here was CD4+ or CD8+ T cells sorted from blood, taken in a trial of the OX40 agonist ivuxolimab. The receptors originated from an adult with an advanced solid tumor such as melanoma, head and neck, liver or kidney cancer.

This clone appeared a few times. V usage is TRBV30 and J usage is TRBJ1-2; no firm D call. Germline V gene lookup returns CDR1 GTSNPN and CDR2 SVGIG (reference sequence). The V end lost 5 bases, the J end lost 5 bases, and 15 bases lay between the germline ends. This CDR3 is 13 amino acids long. The DNA of the CDR3 is TGTGCCTGGCGAGGAGGCAGATTTTATGGCTACACCTTC. Translated: CAWRGGRFYGYTF. The variable domain in full, completed from reference TRBV30 and TRBJ1-2, reads SQTIHQWPATLVQPVGSPLSLECTVEGTSNPNLYWYRQAAGRGLQLLFYSVGIGQISSEVPQNLSASRPQDRQFILSSKKLLLSDSGFYLCAWRGGRFYGYTFGSGTRLTVV.

The table lists this clone with a count of one. The CDR3: CASSEGREVGLAYEQYF. CDR3 coding DNA: TGTGCCAGCAGTGAAGGCAGAGAGGTGGGGCTCGCCTACGAGCAGTACTTC. J is TRBJ2-7 and V is TRBV2; a possible D gene is TRBD1 (5 bases). Germline V lookup: CDR1 SNHLY, CDR2 FYNNEI. The ends were cut back, 1 base at V and 2 bases at J, with 18 bases in the middle. The CDR3 runs to 17 residues.

V and J are TRBV4-1 and TRBJ1-5; D is uncertain. The germline V gene has CDR1 MGHRA and CDR2 YSYEKL. V was pared by 4 bases and J by 3 bases, with 13 bases between. This CDR3 region has 15 residues. CDR3 coding DNA: TGCGCCAGCAGCCTGTCCGACGGAGACAATCAGCCCCAGCATTTT. Amino acids: CASSLSDGDNQPQHF.

The rearrangement links TRBV7-9 to TRBJ1-2; no clear D. V was cut by 5 bases and J by 8 bases, with 15 bases left in between. The CDR3 is 13 amino acids. Germline V gene lookup returns CDR1 SEHNR and CDR2 FQNEAQ (reference sequence). DNA of the CDR3: TGTGCCAGCAGCCGATGGGGATCGGGAGGCTACACCTTC. Encoded protein: CASSRWGSGGYTF.

The chain joins TRBV19 to TRBJ2-4; TRBD2 is a possible D gene (5 bases). Trimming took 7 bases from V and 1 from J, leaving 14 bases between them. From germline, CDR1 is LNHDA and CDR2 SQIVND (reference sequence). CDR3 length: 15 residues. In DNA, the CDR3 is TGTGCCAGTATTGACCGGGGTGGCGCCAAAAACATTCAGTACTTC. It encodes CASIDRGGAKNIQYF.

The CDR3, as DNA: TGTGCCAGCAGCTTAAGACAGAACAATCAGCCCCAGCATTTT. Residues: CASSLRQNNQPQHF. The chain uses TRBV7-2 and TRBJ1-5; a possible D gene is TRBD1 (5 bases). Between the trimmed V and J ends, which lost 2 bases and 3 bases, there was a span of 8 bases. Germline V gene lookup returns CDR1 SGHTA and CDR2 FQGNSA. The CDR3 runs 14 residues.

This clone showed up just once. The genes are TRBV9 and TRBJ2-1, with D possibly matching TRBD2 (5 bases). The CDR3 extends over 15 amino acids. The germline V gene has CDR1 SGDLS and CDR2 YYNGEE. Trimming cost V 1 base and J 8 bases, with 16 bases left between them. For the CDR3, the DNA is TGTGCCAGCAGCGTATCAGGTTTAGCGTCAGATGAGCAGTTCTTC. Amino acids: CASSVSGLASDEQFF.

The chain employs TRBV6-1 and TRBJ1-3, with a tentative D call TRBD1 (6 bases). CDR1 is MNHNS and CDR2 is SASEGT in the germline V gene. The CDR3 has 16 amino acids. Trimming took off 1 base at V and 4 bases at J, with 14 bases between the two ends. The CDR3: CASSEVAGAGGNTIYF. CDR3 sequence (DNA): TGTGCCAGCAGTGAAGTCGCGGGGGCGGGCGGAAACACCATATATTTT.

The chain uses TRBV18 and TRBJ2-7; perhaps TRBD1 as D (6 bases). Germline values: CDR1 KGHSH, CDR2 LQKENI. This CDR3 is 14 amino acids long. V lost 6 bases to trimming and J lost 9 bases, with 21 bases between them. CDR3 in amino acids: CASSLQAGDGGQYF. CDR3 coding DNA: TGTGCCAGCTCGCTTCAAGCAGGGGATGGGGGGCAGTACTTC.

The gene calls are TRBV2 and TRBJ2-5; TRBD1 might be the D (5 bases). The J call may be wrong; the DNA end is better matched by TRBJ2-7. There are 14 residues in the CDR3. Germline CDR1 reads SNHLY; CDR2 reads FYNNEI. CDR3 protein: CASSSRVVRDEQYF. CDR3 in DNA: TGTGCCAGCAGTAGCAGGGTAGTAAGGGACGAGCAGTACTTC.